This T cell receptor beta chain appears in the sequencing data of a study of blood T cell repertoires in COVID-19. Study information: The study drew acute and convalescent COVID-19 samples from the United States, Italy and Spain. PBMCs, B-cell-depleted T cells, or T cells were the source of the cDNA or gDNA that made up the material.

As originally analysed: The assay estimated nucleated cells by amplifying reference gene primers. The method was immunoSEQ multiplex PCR; TCRdb's version includes in-frame clones alone and lacks a portion of them. V, J and clone size derive from that table, while D and trimming were established from the DNA sequence. The table includes some 280,000 clones, 85% detected once. Trimming at V came to 4 bases and at J to 5 bases, leaving 12 bases not matched to a gene. This CDR3 has 17 residues. In germline, CDR1 is MDHEN, CDR2 SYDVKM. The material sequenced was peripheral blood. This clonotype was obtained from a woman aged 45-60 years with active or convalescent COVID-19. This chain connects TRBV28 to TRBJ2-2, with 8 bases aligning to TRBD2. CDR3 in DNA: TGTGCCAGCAGTTACCCCCGGGGGAGCGGGAGTACCGGGGAGCTGTTTTTT. Its translation is CASSYPRGSGSTGELFF.